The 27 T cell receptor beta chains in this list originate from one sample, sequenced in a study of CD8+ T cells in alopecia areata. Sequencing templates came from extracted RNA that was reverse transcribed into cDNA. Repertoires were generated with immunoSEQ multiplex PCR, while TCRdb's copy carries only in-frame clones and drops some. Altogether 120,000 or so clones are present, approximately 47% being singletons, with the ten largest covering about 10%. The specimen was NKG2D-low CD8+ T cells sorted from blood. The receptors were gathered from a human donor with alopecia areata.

The CDR3 region has the DNA TGTGCCAGCAGTTCAGGACAGGGACGCTCAGATACGCAGTATTTT. Translation gives CASSSGQGRSDTQYF. The chain combines TRBV28 with TRBJ2-3, with 8 positions matching TRBD1. V lost 4 bases to trimming and J lost 4 bases; unmatched junction nucleotides: 7. Per germline, CDR1 MDHEN and CDR2 SYDVKM. The CDR3 spans 15 residues.

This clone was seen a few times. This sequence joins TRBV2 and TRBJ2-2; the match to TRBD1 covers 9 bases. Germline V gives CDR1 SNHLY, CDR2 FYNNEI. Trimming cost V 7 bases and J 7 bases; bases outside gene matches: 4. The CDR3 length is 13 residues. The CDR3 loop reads CASKGQGIGELFF. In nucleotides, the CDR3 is TGTGCCAGCAAGGGACAGGGAATCGGGGAGCTGTTTTTT.

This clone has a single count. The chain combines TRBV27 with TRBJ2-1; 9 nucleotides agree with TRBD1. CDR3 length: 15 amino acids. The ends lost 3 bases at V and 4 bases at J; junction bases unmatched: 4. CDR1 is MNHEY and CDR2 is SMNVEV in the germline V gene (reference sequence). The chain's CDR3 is CASSLGTGRYNEQFF. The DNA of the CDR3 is TGTGCCAGCAGTTTGGGGACAGGGCGGTACAATGAGCAGTTCTTC.

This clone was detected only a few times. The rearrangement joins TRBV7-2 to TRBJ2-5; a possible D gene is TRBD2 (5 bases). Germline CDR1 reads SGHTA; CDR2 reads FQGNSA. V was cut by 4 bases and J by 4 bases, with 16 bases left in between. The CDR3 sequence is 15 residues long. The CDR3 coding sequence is TGTGCCAGCAGCTCCTACGTCCTAGCCACAGAGACCCAGTACTTC. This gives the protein CASSSYVLATETQYF.

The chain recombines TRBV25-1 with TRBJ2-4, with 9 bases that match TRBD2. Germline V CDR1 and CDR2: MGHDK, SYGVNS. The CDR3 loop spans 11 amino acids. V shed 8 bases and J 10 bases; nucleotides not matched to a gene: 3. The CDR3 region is CASSGLAIQYF. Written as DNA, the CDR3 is TGTGCCAGCTCGGGACTAGCAATTCAGTACTTC.

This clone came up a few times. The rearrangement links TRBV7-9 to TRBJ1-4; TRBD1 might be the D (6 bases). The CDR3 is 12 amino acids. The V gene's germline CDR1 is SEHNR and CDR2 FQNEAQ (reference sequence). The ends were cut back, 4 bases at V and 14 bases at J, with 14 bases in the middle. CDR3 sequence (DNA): TGTGCCAGCAGCTCGTATACGACAGGTCTGTTTTTT. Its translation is CASSSYTTGLFF.

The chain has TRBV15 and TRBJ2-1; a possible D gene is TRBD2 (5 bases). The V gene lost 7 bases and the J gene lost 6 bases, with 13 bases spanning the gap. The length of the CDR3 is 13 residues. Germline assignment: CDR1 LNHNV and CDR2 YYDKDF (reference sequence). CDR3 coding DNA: TGTGCCACCACCAAAAGGGAGCTCAATGAGCAGTTCTTC. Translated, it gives CATTKRELNEQFF.

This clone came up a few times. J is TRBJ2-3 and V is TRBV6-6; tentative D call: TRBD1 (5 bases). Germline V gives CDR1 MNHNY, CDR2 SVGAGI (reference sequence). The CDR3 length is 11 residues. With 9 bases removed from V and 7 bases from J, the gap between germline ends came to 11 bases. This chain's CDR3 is CASMTDHTQYF. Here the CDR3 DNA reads TGTGCCAGTATGACAGATCATACGCAGTATTTT.

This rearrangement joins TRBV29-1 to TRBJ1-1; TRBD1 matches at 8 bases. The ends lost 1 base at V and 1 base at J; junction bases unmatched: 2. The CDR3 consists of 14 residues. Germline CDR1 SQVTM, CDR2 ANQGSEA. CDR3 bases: TGCAGCGTTGAAGCCGGACAGGGGAACACTGAAGCTTTCTTT. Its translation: CSVEAGQGNTEAFF.

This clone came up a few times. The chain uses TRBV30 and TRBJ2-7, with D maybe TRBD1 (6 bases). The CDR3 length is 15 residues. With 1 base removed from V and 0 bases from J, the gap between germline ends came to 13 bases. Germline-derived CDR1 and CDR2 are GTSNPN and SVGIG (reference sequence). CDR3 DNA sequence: TGTGCCTGGAGTGGGGGGCTCACCATCTCCTACGAGCAGTACTTC. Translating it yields CAWSGGLTISYEQYF. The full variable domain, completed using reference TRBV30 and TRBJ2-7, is SQTIHQWPATLVQPVGSPLSLECTVEGTSNPNLYWYRQAAGRGLQLLFYSVGIGQISSEVPQNLSASRPQDRQFILSSKKLLLSDSGFYLCAWSGGLTISYEQYFGPGTRLTVT.

The CDR3 nucleotides read TGCAGCGTTGATTTCGACCCGCTGGAGACCCAGTACTTC. As protein: CSVDFDPLETQYF. The chain employs TRBV29-1 and TRBJ2-5; D unresolved. V lost 3 bases and J lost 5, with 13 bases in between. The germline gives CDR1 SQVTM, CDR2 ANQGSEA. This CDR3 has 13 amino acids.

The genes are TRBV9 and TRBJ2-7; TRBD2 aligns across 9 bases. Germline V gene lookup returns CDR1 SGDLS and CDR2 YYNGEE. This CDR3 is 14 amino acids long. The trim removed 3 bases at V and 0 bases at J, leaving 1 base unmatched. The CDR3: CASSASGASYEQYF. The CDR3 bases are TGTGCCAGCAGCGCTAGCGGGGCCTCCTACGAGCAGTACTTC.

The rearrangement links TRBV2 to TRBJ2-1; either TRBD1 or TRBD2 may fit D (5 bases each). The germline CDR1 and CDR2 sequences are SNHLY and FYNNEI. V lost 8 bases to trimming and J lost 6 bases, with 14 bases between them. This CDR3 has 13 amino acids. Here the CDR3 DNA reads TGTGCCAGCTTGGGGACGGCCACCAATGAGCAGTTCTTC. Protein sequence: CASLGTATNEQFF. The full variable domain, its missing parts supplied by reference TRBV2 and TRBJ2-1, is EPEVTQTPSHQVTQMGQEVILRCVPISNHLYFYWYRQILGQKVEFLVSFYNNEISEKSEIFDDQFSVERPDGSNFTLKIRSTKLEDSAMYFCASLGTATNEQFFGPGTRLTVL.

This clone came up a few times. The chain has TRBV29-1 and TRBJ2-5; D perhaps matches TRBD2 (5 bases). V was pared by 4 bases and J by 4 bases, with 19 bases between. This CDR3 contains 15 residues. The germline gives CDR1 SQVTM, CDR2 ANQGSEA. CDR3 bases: TGCAGCGTTGCGGGGTATACCTTACGCAGAGAGACCCAGTACTTC. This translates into CSVAGYTLRRETQYF.

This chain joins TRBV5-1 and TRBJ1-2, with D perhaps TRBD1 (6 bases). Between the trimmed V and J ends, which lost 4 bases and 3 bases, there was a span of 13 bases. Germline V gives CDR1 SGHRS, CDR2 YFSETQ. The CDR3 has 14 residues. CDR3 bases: TGCGCCAGCAGCACACAGGGTAATGACTATGGCTACACCTTC. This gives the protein CASSTQGNDYGYTF. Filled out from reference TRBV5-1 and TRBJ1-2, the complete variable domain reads KAGVTQTPRYLIKTRGQQVTLSCSPISGHRSVSWYQQTPGQGLQFLFEYFSETQRNKGNFPGRFSGRQFSNSRSEMNVSTLELGDSALYLCASSTQGNDYGYTFGSGTRLTVV.

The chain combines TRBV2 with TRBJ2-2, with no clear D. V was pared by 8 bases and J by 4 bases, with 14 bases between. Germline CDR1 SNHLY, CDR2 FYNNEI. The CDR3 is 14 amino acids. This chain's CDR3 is CASGLRGLTGELFF. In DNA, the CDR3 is TGTGCCAGCGGCCTTAGAGGTCTCACCGGGGAGCTGTTTTTT.

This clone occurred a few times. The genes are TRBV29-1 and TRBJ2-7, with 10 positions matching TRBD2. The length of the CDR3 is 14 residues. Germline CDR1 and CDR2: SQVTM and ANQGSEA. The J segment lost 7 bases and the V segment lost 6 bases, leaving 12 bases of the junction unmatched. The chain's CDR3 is CSVGTSDRTEEQYF. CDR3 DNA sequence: TGCAGCGTGGGGACTAGCGACCGAACGGAGGAGCAGTACTTC.

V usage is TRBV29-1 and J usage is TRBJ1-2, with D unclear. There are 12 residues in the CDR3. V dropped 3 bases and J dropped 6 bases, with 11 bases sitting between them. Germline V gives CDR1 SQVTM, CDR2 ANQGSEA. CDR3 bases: TGCAGCGTTGATGAGGGTGGGGATGGCTACACCTTC. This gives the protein CSVDEGGDGYTF. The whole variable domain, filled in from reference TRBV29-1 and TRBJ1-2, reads SAVISQKPSRDICQRGTSLTIQCQVDSQVTMMFWYRQQPGQSLTLIATANQGSEATYESGFVIDKFPISRPNLTFSTLTVSNMSPEDSSIYLCSVDEGGDGYTFGSGTRLTVV.

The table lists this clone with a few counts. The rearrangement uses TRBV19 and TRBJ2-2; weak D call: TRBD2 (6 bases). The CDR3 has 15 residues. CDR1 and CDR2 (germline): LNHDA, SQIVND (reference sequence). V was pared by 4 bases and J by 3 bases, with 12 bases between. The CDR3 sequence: CASSRGESDTGELFF. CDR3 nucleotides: TGTGCCAGTAGTAGGGGGGAGTCGGACACCGGGGAGCTGTTTTTT.

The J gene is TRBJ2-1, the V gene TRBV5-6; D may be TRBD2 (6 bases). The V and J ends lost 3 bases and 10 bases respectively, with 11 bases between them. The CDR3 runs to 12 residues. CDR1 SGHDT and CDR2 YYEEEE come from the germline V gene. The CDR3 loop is CASSSEGTEQFF. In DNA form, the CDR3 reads TGTGCCAGCAGCTCGGAGGGGACGGAGCAGTTCTTC.

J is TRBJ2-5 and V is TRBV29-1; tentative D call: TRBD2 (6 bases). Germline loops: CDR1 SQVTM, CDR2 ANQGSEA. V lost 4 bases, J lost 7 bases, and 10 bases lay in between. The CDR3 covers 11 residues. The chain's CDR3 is CSVVGSGTQYF. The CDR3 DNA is TGCAGCGTTGTCGGGAGTGGGACCCAGTACTTC. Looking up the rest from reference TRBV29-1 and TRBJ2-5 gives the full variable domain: SAVISQKPSRDICQRGTSLTIQCQVDSQVTMMFWYRQQPGQSLTLIATANQGSEATYESGFVIDKFPISRPNLTFSTLTVSNMSPEDSSIYLCSVVGSGTQYFGPGTRLLVL.

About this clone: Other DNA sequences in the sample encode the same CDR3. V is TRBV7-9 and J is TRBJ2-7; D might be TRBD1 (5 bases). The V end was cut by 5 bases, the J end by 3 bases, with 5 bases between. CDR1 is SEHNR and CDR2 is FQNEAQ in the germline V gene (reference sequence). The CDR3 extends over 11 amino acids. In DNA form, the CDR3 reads TGTGCCAGCAGCGACAGCTACGAGCAGTACTTC. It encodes CASSDSYEQYF.

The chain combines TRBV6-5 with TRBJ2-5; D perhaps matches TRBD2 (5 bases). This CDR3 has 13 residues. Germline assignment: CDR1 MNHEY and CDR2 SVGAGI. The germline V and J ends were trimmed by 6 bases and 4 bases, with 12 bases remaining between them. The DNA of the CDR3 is TGTGCCAGCAGCCACGAGGGCTTAGAGACCCAGTACTTC. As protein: CASSHEGLETQYF.

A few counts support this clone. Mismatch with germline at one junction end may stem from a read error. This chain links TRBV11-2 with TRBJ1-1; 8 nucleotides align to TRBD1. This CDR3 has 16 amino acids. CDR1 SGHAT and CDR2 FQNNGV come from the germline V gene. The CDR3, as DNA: TGCGCCAGCAGCCAAGACTATGGACAGGGAGGGACTGAAGCTTTCTTT. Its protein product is CASSQDYGQGGTEAFF. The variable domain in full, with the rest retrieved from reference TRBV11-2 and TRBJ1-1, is EAGVAQSPRYKIIEKRQSVAFWCNPISGHATLYWYQQILGQGPKLLIQFQNNGVVDDSQLPKDRFSAERLKGVDSTLKIQPAKLEDSAVYLCASSQDYGQGGTEAFFGQGTRLTVV.

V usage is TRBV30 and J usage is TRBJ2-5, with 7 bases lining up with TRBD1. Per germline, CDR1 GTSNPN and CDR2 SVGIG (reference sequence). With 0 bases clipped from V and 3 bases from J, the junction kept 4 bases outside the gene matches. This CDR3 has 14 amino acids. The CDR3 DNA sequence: TGTGCCTGGAGTGTACAGGGGTTGGAAGAGACCCAGTACTTC. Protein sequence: CAWSVQGLEETQYF.

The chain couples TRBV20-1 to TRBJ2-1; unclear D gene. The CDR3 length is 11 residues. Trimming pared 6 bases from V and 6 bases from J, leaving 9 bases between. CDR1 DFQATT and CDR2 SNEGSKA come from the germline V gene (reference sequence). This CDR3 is CSAPSFNEQFF. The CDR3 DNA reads TGCAGTGCGCCCAGTTTCAATGAGCAGTTCTTC.

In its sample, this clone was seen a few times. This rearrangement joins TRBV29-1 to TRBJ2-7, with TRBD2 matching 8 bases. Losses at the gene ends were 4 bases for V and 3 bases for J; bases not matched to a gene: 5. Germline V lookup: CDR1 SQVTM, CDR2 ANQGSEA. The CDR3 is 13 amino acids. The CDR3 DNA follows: TGCAGCGTTGTTGGACTAGCCAGCTACGAGCAGTACTTC. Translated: CSVVGLASYEQYF.